The table lists the clone carrying this T cell receptor (beta chain) with a few counts. This sample is part of a study of cytomegalovirus exposure and HLA in healthy donors. There are 16 residues in the CDR3. Germline assignment: CDR1 GTSNPN and CDR2 SVGIG (reference sequence). Trimming shortened V by 1 base and J by 4 bases, and 19 bases separated the two germline ends. 13 Jbeta primers and 60 Vbeta primers were used for the PCR. Profiling relied on immunoSEQ multiplex PCR, and the TCRdb table lists in-frame clones only, not all of them. This sample yields about 100,000 clones, of which 78% are seen a single time; approximately 0.83% belongs to the top ten.

Sample: PBMCs. This chain links TRBV30 with TRBJ1-1; D not resolved. This receptor was taken from a woman in her fifties or sixties in good health and CMV-seronegative. CDR3 amino acids: CAWSERESYEGTEAFF. DNA for the CDR3: TGTGCCTGGAGTGAGAGGGAGTCCTATGAGGGCACTGAAGCTTTCTTT.